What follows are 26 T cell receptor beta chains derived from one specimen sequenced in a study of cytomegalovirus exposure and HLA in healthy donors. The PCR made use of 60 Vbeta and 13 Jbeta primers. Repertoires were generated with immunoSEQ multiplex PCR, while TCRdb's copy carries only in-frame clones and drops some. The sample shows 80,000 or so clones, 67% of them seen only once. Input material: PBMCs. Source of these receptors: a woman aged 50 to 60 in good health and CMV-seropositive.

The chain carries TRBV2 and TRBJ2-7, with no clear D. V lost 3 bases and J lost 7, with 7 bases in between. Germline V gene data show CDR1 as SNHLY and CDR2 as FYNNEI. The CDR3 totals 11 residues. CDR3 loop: CASSDALEQYV. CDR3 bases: TGTGCCAGCAGTGATGCCCTGGAGCAGTACGTC.

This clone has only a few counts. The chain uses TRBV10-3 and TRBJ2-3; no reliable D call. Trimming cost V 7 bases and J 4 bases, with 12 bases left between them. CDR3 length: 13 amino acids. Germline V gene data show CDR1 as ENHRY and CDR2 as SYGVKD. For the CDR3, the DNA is TGTGCCATCAAGCCAGCTGGAGCAGATACGCAGTATTTT. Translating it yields CAIKPAGADTQYF.

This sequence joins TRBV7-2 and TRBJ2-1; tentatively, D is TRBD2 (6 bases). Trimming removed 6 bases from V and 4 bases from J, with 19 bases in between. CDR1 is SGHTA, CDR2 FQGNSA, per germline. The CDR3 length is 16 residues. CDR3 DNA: TGTGCCAGCAGACCTCGGGGGTCAGGACTATACAATGAGCAGTTCTTC. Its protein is CASRPRGSGLYNEQFF.

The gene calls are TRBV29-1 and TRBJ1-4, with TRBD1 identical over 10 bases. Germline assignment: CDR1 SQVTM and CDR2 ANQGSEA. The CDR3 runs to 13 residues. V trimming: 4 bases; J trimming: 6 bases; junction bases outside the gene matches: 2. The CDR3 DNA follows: TGCAGCGTTGTCGGGACAGGGGATGAAAAACTGTTTTTT. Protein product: CSVVGTGDEKLFF. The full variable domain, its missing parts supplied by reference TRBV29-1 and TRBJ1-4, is SAVISQKPSRDICQRGTSLTIQCQVDSQVTMMFWYRQQPGQSLTLIATANQGSEATYESGFVIDKFPISRPNLTFSTLTVSNMSPEDSSIYLCSVVGTGDEKLFFGSGTQLSVL.

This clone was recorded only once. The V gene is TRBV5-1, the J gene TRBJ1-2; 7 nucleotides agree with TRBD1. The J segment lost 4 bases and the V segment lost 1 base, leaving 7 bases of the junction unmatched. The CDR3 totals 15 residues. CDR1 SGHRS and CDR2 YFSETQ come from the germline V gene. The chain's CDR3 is CASSLQADRPYGYTF. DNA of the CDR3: TGCGCCAGCAGCTTGCAGGCGGACAGGCCCTATGGCTACACCTTC.

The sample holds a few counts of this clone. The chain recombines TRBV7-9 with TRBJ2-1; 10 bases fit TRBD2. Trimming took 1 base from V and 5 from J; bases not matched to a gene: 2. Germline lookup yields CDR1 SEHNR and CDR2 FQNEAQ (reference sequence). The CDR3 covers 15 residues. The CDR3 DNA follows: TGTGCCAGCAGCTTAGGGACTAGCGGACACAATGAGCAGTTCTTC. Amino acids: CASSLGTSGHNEQFF.

The CDR3 here is CASSRTTEHTEAFF. The DNA for the CDR3 is TGCGCCAGCAGCCGAACGACAGAGCACACTGAAGCTTTCTTT. The chain combines TRBV5-1 with TRBJ1-1; the D gene is possibly TRBD1 (5 bases). Per germline, CDR1 SGHRS and CDR2 YFSETQ. This CDR3 spans 14 amino acids. V was cut by 4 bases and J by 3 bases, with 13 bases left in between.

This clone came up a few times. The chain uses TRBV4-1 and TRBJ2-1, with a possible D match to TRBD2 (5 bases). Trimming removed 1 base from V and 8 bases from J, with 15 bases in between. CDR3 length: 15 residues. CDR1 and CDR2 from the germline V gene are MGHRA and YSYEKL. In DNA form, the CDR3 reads TGCGCCAGCAGCCAAGGTCTCCTAGCTAGGGATGAGCAGTTCTTC. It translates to CASSQGLLARDEQFF.

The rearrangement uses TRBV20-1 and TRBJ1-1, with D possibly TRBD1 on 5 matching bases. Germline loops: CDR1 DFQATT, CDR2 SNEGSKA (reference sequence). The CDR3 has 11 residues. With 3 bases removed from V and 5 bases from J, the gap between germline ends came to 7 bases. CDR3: CSARGGTEAFF. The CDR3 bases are TGCAGTGCTAGGGGGGGGACTGAAGCTTTCTTT.

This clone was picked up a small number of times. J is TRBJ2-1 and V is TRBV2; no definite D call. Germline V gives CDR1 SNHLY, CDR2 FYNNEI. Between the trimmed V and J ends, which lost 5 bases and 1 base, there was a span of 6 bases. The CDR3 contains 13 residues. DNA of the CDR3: TGTGCCAGCAGTTACATTTCCTACAATGAGCAGTTCTTC. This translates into CASSYISYNEQFF.

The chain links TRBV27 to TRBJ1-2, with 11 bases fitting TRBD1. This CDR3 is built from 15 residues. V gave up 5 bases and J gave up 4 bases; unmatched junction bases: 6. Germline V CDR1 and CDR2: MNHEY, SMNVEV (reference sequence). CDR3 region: CASSRRTGGGYGYTF. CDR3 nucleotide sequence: TGTGCCAGCAGTCGCCGGACAGGGGGCGGCTATGGCTACACCTTC.

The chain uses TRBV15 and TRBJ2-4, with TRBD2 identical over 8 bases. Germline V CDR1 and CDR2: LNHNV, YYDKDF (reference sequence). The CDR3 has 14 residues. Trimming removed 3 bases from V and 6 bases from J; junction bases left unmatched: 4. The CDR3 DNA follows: TGTGCCACCAGCAGTTTAGCGGGGACAAACATTCAGTACTTC. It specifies CATSSLAGTNIQYF.

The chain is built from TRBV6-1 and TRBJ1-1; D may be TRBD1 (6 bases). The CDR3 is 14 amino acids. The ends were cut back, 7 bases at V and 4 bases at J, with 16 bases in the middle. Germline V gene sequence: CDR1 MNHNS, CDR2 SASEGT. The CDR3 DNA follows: TGTGCCAGCATCCTATACAGGGATGGCACTGAAGCTTTCTTT. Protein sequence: CASILYRDGTEAFF.

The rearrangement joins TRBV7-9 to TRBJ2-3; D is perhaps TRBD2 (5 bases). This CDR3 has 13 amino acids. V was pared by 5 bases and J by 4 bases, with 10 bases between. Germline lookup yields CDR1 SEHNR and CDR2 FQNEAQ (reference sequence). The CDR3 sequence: CASSKEGADTQYF. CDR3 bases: TGTGCCAGCAGCAAAGAGGGAGCAGATACGCAGTATTTT. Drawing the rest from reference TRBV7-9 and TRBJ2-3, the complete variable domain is DTGVSQNPRHKITKRGQNVTFRCDPISEHNRLYWYRQTLGQGPEFLTYFQNEAQLEKSRLLSDRFSAERPKGSFSTLEIQRTEQGDSAMYLCASSKEGADTQYFGPGTRLTVL.

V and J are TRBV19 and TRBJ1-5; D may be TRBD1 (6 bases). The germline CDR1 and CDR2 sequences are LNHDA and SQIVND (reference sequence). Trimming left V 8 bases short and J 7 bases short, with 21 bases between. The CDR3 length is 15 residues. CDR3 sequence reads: CASDSRTEFRQPQHF. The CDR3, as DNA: TGTGCCAGTGACTCCCGGACAGAATTCAGACAGCCCCAGCATTTT. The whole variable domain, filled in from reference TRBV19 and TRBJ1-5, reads DGGITQSPKYLFRKEGQNVTLSCEQNLNHDAMYWYRQDPGQGLRLIYYSQIVNDFQKGDIAEGYSVSREKKESFPLTVTSAQKNPTAFYLCASDSRTEFRQPQHFGDGTRLSIL.

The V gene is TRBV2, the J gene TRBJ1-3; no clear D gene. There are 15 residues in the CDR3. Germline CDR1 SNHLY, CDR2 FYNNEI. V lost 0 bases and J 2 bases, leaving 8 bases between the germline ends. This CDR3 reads CASSEAVGAGNTIYF. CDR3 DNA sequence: TGTGCCAGCAGTGAAGCCGTCGGGGCTGGAAACACCATATATTTT.

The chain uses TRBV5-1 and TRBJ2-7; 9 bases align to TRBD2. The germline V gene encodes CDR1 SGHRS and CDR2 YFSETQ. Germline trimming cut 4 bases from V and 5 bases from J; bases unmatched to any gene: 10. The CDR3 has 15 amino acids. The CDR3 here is CASSDPAGGPDEQYF. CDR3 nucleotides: TGCGCCAGCAGCGACCCGGCGGGGGGGCCCGACGAGCAGTACTTC. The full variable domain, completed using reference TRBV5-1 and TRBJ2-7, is KAGVTQTPRYLIKTRGQQVTLSCSPISGHRSVSWYQQTPGQGLQFLFEYFSETQRNKGNFPGRFSGRQFSNSRSEMNVSTLELGDSALYLCASSDPAGGPDEQYFGPGTRLTVT.

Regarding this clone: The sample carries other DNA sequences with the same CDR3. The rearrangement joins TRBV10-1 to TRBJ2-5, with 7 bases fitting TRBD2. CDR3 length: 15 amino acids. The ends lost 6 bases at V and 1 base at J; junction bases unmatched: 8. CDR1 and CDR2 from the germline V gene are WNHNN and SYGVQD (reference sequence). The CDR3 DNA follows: TGCGCCAGCAGACCCCCGGGACTATTCCAAGAGACCCAGTACTTC. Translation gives CASRPPGLFQETQYF.

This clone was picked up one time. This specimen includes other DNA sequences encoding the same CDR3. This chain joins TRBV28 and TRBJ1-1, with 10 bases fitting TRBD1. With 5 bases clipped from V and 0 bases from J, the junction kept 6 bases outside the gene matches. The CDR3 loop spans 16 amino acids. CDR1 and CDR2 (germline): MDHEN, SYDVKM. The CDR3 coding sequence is TGTGCCAGCAGTCTGCCGGGACAGGGGATGAACACTGAAGCTTTCTTT. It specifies CASSLPGQGMNTEAFF. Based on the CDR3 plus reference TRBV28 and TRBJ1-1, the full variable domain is DVKVTQSSRYLVKRTGEKVFLECVQDMDHENMFWYRQDPGLGLRLIYFSYDVKMKEKGDIPEGYSVSREKKERFSLILESASTNQTSMYLCASSLPGQGMNTEAFFGQGTRLTVV.

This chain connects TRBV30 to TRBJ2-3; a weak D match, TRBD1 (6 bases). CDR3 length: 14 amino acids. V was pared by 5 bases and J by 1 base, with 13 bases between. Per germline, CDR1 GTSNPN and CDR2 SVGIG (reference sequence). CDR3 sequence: CAWEGQPGTDTQYF. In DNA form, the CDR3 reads TGTGCCTGGGAAGGACAGCCGGGCACAGATACGCAGTATTTT.

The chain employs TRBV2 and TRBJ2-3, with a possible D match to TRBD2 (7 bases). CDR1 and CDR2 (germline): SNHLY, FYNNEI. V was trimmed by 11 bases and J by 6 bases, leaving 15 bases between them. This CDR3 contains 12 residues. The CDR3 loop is CAGGRGMDTQYF. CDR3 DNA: TGTGCCGGGGGGCGGGGGATGGATACGCAGTATTTT.

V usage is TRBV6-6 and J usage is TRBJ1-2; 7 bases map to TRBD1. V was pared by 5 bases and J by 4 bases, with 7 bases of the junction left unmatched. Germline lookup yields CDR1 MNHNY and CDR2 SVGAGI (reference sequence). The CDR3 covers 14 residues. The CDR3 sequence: CASSTRRDSYGYTF. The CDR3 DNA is TGTGCCAGCAGTACTAGGCGGGACAGCTATGGCTACACCTTC.

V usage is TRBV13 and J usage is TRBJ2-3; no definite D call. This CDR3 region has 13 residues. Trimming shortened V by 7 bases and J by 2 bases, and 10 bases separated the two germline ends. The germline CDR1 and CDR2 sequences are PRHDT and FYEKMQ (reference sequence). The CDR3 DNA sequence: TGTGCCAGCACTCTAGGAGTCACAGATACGCAGTATTTT. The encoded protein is CASTLGVTDTQYF.

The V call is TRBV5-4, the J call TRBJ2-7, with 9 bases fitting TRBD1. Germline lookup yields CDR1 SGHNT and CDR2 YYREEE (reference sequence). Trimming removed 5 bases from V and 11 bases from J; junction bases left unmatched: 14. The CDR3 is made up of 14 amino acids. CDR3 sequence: CASRAAGTGIREYF. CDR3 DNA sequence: TGTGCCAGCAGGGCGGCCGGGACAGGGATTAGGGAGTACTTC.

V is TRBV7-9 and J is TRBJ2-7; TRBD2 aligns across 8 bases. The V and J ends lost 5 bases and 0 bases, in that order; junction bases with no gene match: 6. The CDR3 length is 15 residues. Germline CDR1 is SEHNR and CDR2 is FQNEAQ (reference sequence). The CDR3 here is CASSQAGGGSYEQYF. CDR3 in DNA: TGTGCCAGCAGCCAGGCCGGGGGGGGCTCCTACGAGCAGTACTTC.

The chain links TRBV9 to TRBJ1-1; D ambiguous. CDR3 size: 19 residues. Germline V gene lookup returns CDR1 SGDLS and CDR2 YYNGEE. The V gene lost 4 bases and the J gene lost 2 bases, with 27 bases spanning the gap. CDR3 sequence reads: CASSLAPASMLTGNTEAFF. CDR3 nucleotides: TGTGCCAGCAGCTTAGCCCCAGCGAGTATGCTGACTGGAAACACTGAAGCTTTCTTT.